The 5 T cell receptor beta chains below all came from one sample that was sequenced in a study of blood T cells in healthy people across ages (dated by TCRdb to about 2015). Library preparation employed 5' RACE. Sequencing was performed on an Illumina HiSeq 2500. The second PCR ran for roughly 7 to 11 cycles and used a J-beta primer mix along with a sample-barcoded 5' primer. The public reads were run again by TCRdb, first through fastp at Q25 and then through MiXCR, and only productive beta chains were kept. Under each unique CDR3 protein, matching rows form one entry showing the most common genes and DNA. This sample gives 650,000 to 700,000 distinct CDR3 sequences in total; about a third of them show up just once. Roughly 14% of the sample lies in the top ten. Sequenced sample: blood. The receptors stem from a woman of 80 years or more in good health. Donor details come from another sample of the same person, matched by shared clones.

The CDR3 loop reads CASSFLSVGDYNEQFF. CDR3 in DNA: TGTGCCAGCAGTTTCCTATCGGTTGGGGATTACAATGAGCAGTTCTTC. This rearrangement joins TRBV12-3 or TRBV12-4 to TRBJ2-1; D call uncertain. V lost 3 bases and J lost 4, with 16 bases in between. The CDR3 extends over 16 amino acids.

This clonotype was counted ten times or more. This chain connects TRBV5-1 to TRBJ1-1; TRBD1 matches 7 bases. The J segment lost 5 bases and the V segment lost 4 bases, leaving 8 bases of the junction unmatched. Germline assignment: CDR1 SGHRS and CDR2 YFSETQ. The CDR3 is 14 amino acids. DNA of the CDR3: TGCGCCAGCAGCCCCGAGGGGGCCGGGACTGAAGCTTTCTTT. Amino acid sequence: CASSPEGAGTEAFF.

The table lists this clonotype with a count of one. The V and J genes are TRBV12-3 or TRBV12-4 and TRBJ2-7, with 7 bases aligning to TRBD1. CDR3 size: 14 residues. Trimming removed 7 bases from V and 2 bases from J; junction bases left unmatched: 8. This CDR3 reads CASTSGQLTYEQYF. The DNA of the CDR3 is TGTGCCAGCACTTCGGGACAGCTAACCTACGAGCAGTACTTC.

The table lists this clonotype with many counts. CDR3 DNA sequence: TGTGCCAGCAGTTGGGCCGGGATTAGCACGCACAATGAGCAGTTCTTC. Translating it yields CASSWAGISTHNEQFF. The chain has TRBV27 and TRBJ2-1; TRBD2 is a possible D gene (5 bases). V shed 4 bases and J shed 5 bases, with 18 bases lying between them. CDR3 length: 16 residues. Germline V CDR1 and CDR2: MNHEY, SMNVEV (reference sequence).

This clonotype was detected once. CDR3 sequence (DNA): TGTGCCAGCAGTTGGGACATCCCCGGAGGCGATGAGCAGTTCTTC. The encoded protein is CASSWDIPGGDEQFF. The rearrangement joins TRBV12-3 or TRBV12-4 to TRBJ2-1; weak D call: TRBD1 (6 bases). The CDR3 is 15 residues long. V lost 4 bases and J lost 8, with 18 bases in between.